One T cell receptor (beta chain) is described in this entry. No antigen is known for it. CDR3 length: 15 residues. V shed 4 bases, J shed 5 bases, and the junction held 6 bases outside the gene matches. Per germline, CDR1 ENHRY and CDR2 SYGVKD. The source of the sample is a study of cytomegalovirus exposure and HLA in healthy donors. Study-level results: Reports indicate that TCR beta sequences accurately predicted the HLA-A and HLA-B alleles of most subjects. In a later analysis, V- and J-gene trimming of beta chains associated with a DCLRE1C missense variant, replicated independently. A later analysis reported that several of the most significant clusters appeared to be linked to common viral pathogens, among them Epstein-Barr virus. Analysis was performed later, and it showed HLA-associated TCR beta chains to be more clonally expanded than equally common others.

The study ran its PCR with 60 Vbeta and 13 Jbeta primers. TCRdb's table, derived via immunoSEQ multiplex PCR, lists solely in-frame clones and lacks some. The sample carries 150,000 to 200,000 clones, around 75% recorded once. The sequenced sample consisted of PBMCs. The receptor comes from a male donor in good health and CMV-seronegative. V usage is TRBV10-3 and J usage is TRBJ2-3, with 10 bases fitting TRBD2. The CDR3 here is CAISAPSGGRDTQYF. The CDR3 nucleotides are TGTGCCATCAGTGCCCCTAGCGGGGGACGAGATACGCAGTATTTT.